The 8 T cell receptor beta chains listed next were all sequenced from one sample in a study of T-cell reconstitution after alpha-beta-depleted transplantation in children. It was with unique molecular identifiers that the TCRbeta library was prepared. TCRdb re-derived calls from the PCR reads in MiXCR, one entry per CDR3 protein. The sample contains almost 500,000 distinct CDR3 sequences, more than 9% of which appear only once. The material sequenced was PBMCs, taken before TCRalphabeta/CD19-depleted stem cell transplant. All receptors derive from a child aged 2-15 years with inherited bone marrow failure, due to receive a stem cell transplant.

This clonotype was seen at least ten times. Here the CDR3 reads CASSQGGGRLDTQYF. In DNA, the CDR3 is TGCGCCAGCAGCCAGGGTGGCGGGAGGCTCGATACGCAGTATTTT. This sequence joins TRBV4-3 and TRBJ2-3, with 8 nucleotides matching TRBD2. This CDR3 is 15 amino acids long. CDR1 and CDR2 (germline): LGHNA, YSLEER. V was pared by 3 bases and J by 6 bases, with 8 bases of the junction left unmatched.

This clonotype was recorded at least ten times. The V call is TRBV20-1, the J call TRBJ2-2; TRBD2 matches at 12 bases. The junction had 4 bases not matched to a gene; V was cut back by 6 bases and J by 5 bases. Germline V gene lookup returns CDR1 DFQATT and CDR2 SNEGSKA (reference sequence). This CDR3 has 14 amino acids. The CDR3 protein is CSASGTSGTGELFF. For the CDR3, the DNA is TGCAGTGCGTCCGGGACTAGCGGGACCGGGGAGCTGTTTTTT.

There are many counts of this clonotype. This chain uses TRBV5-5 with TRBJ2-5; perhaps TRBD1 as D (6 bases). Germline CDR1 and CDR2: SGHKS and YYEKEE (reference sequence). Trimming stripped 1 base from V and 5 bases from J, with 15 bases between. The CDR3 length is 15 residues. The CDR3 sequence is CASSLRAGAYETQYF. The CDR3 nucleotides are TGTGCCAGCAGCTTGCGAGCAGGGGCATATGAGACCCAGTACTTC. Full variable domain (remainder filled in from reference TRBV5-5 and TRBJ2-5): DAGVTQSPTHLIKTRGQQVTLRCSPISGHKSVSWYQQVLGQGPQFIFQYYEKEERGRGNFPDRFSARQFPNYSSELNVNALLLGDSALYLCASSLRAGAYETQYFGPGTRLLVL.

This clonotype showed up many times. This chain uses TRBV12-3 or TRBV12-4 with TRBJ2-2; the D is unclear. V lost 8 bases and J lost 4, with 11 bases in between. This CDR3 is built from 13 residues. CDR3 sequence reads: CASHISRTGELFF. Written as DNA, the CDR3 is TGTGCCAGCCATATATCCCGCACCGGGGAGCTGTTTTTT.

This clonotype appeared many times. V is TRBV29-1 and J is TRBJ2-7; 11 bases are shared with TRBD1. There are 13 residues in the CDR3. With V trimmed by 4 bases and J by 7 bases, 6 bases remained unmatched. Germline values: CDR1 SQVTM, CDR2 ANQGSEA. The CDR3 DNA reads TGCAGCGTTGGGACAGGGGGCCTCAGAGAGCAGTACTTC. The encoded protein is CSVGTGGLREQYF.

This clonotype was detected ten times or more. V usage is TRBV6-5 and J usage is TRBJ2-5; D not resolved. In germline, CDR1 is MNHEY, CDR2 SVGAGI. The CDR3 has 15 amino acids. The V end lost 2 bases, the J end lost 0 bases, and 10 bases lay between the germline ends. The CDR3 DNA reads as TGTGCCAGCAGTTACGATCCTAACAACCAAGAGACCCAGTACTTC. Amino acids: CASSYDPNNQETQYF.

This clonotype was seen ten or more times. The chain is built from TRBV7-8 and TRBJ2-7; D unresolved. This CDR3 contains 11 residues. V lost 5 bases and J lost 3, with 5 bases in between. Germline CDR1 SGHVS, CDR2 FQNEAQ. The DNA of the CDR3 is TGTGCCAGCAGCGGCTACTACGAGCAGTACTTC. It yields the protein CASSGYYEQYF.

The genes are TRBV7-6 and TRBJ2-2; possible D gene TRBD2, 6 bases. CDR1 is SGHVS and CDR2 is FNYEAQ in the germline V gene. The CDR3 sequence is 15 residues long. V was trimmed by 1 base and J by 7 bases, leaving 13 bases between them. Here the CDR3 DNA reads TGTGCCAGCAGCTTAGAGTTCCGGAGGGACGGGGAGCTGTTTTTT. Encoded protein: CASSLEFRRDGELFF. Drawing the rest from reference TRBV7-6 and TRBJ2-2, the complete variable domain is GAGVSQSPRYKVTKRGQDVALRCDPISGHVSLYWYRQALGQGPEFLTYFNYEAQQDKSGLPNDRFSAERPEGSISTLTIQRTEQRDSAMYRCASSLEFRRDGELFFGEGSRLTVL.